The 23 T cell receptor beta chains reported below all come from one sample, sequenced in a study of molecular identifiers for immune sequencing clone quantification. MiXCR, run by TCRdb on the PCR reads, gives a single entry per CDR3 protein. The table shows under 800,000 distinct CDR3 sequences, with approximately 24% occurring only once. Sequencing input: naive CD8+ T cells from blood, with Jurkat cell RNA spiked in. Subset reported: FACS-sorted CD8+CD4-CCR7+CD45RA+ naive T cells. These TCRs come from a human donor in good health. Some libraries in this study had Jurkat cell RNA spiked in.

Ten or more counts support this clonotype. This sequence joins TRBV29-1 and TRBJ2-7, with TRBD1 as a possible D gene (5 bases). V dropped 4 bases and J dropped 2 bases, with 9 bases sitting between them. The CDR3 sequence is 12 residues long. From germline, CDR1 is SQVTM and CDR2 ANQGSEA. The CDR3 sequence is CSVVEGAYEQYF. CDR3 DNA: TGCAGCGTTGTAGAAGGGGCCTACGAGCAGTACTTC.

Remarks on this clonotype: Germline is not matched at one junction end, which may reflect a read error. This chain joins TRBV6-2 or TRBV6-3 and TRBJ1-1; tentative D call: TRBD1 (5 bases). The CDR3 runs to 16 residues. Germline CDR1 reads MNHEY; CDR2 reads SVGEGT. This CDR3 is CASSYGHEDMNTEALF. CDR3 nucleotides: TGTGCCAGCAGTTACGGACACGAGGACATGAACACTGAAGCTCTCTTT.

Remarks on this clonotype: Mismatch with germline at one junction end may stem from a read error. J is TRBJ2-4 and V is TRBV13; TRBD1 aligns across 12 bases. The CDR3 loop spans 19 amino acids. CDR1 and CDR2 from the germline V gene are PRHDT and FYEKMQ (reference sequence). The CDR3 loop reads CAGSGPGQGAREAKNIQYF. CDR3 DNA: TGTGCCGGCAGCGGTCCGGGACAGGGGGCTCGGGAAGCCAAAAACATTCAGTACTTC.

The chain has TRBV18 and TRBJ2-3, with D perhaps given as TRBD1 or TRBD2 (6 bases each). Trimming left V 0 bases short and J 2 bases short, with 15 bases between. CDR1 is KGHSH, CDR2 LQKENI, per germline. The CDR3 has 17 residues. CDR3 nucleotides: TGTGCCAGCTCACCACCGGTTCGGGGGCCGTTCACAGATACGCAGTATTTT. As protein: CASSPPVRGPFTDTQYF.

The genes are TRBV27 and TRBJ2-7; tentative D call: TRBD1 (5 bases). The CDR3 extends over 14 amino acids. From germline, CDR1 is MNHEY and CDR2 SMNVEV (reference sequence). V lost 1 base, J lost 3 bases, and 10 bases lay in between. CDR3 coding DNA: TGTGCCAGCAGTTTATTTCAGGGTTACTACGAGCAGTACTTC. It translates to CASSLFQGYYEQYF.

This clonotype was observed many times. The chain combines TRBV29-1 with TRBJ2-7; 7 bases are shared with TRBD1. This CDR3 has 15 amino acids. V lost 4 bases and J lost 0; bases outside the gene matches: 9. The germline V gene has CDR1 SQVTM and CDR2 ANQGSEA. For the CDR3, the DNA is TGCAGCGTTGCAGGAACCGGGGACAGCTCCTACGAGCAGTACTTC. Amino acids: CSVAGTGDSSYEQYF.

This clonotype was picked up many times. The V and J genes are TRBV5-1 and TRBJ2-5, with D uncertain. CDR1 and CDR2 (germline): SGHRS, YFSETQ. The CDR3 is made up of 15 amino acids. V lost 0 bases, J lost 0 bases, and 9 bases lay in between. CDR3 DNA: TGCGCCAGCAGCTTGGTGGCAGGCCACCAAGAGACCCAGTACTTC. Encoded protein: CASSLVAGHQETQYF.

This clonotype turned up a few times. The rearrangement links TRBV11-2 to TRBJ2-1; tentatively, D is TRBD2 (6 bases). CDR3 length: 13 amino acids. Germline CDR1 is SGHAT and CDR2 is FQNNGV. With 5 bases removed from V and 8 bases from J, the gap between germline ends came to 13 bases. CDR3 DNA sequence: TGTGCCAGCAGCCAACCGGGAGTAGATGAGCAGTTCTTC. It encodes CASSQPGVDEQFF.

V is TRBV4-3 and J is TRBJ1-1; D is undetermined. The CDR3 covers 16 residues. V gave up 1 base and J gave up 0 bases, with 12 bases separating them. The germline V gene encodes CDR1 LGHNA and CDR2 YSLEER. Here the CDR3 DNA reads TGCGCCAGCAGCCAAGTTTTAGCGGTGATGAACACTGAAGCTTTCTTT. Translated, it gives CASSQVLAVMNTEAFF.

This clonotype was recorded at least ten times. The V gene is TRBV4-3, the J gene TRBJ1-1, with D uncertain. The CDR3 has 15 residues. The germline CDR1 and CDR2 sequences are LGHNA and YSLEER. V shed 0 bases and J shed 1 base, with 9 bases lying between them. The CDR3 loop reads CASSQDSPANTEAFF. In nucleotides, the CDR3 is TGCGCCAGCAGCCAAGATAGTCCGGCGAACACTGAAGCTTTCTTT.

In its sample, this clonotype was seen a few times. The chain links TRBV9 to TRBJ1-1; D not certain. The V gene lost 2 bases and the J gene lost 0 bases, with 14 bases spanning the gap. Per the germline V gene, CDR1 is SGDLS and CDR2 is YYNGEE. There are 16 residues in the CDR3. CDR3 bases: TGTGCCAGCAGCGTGATTGACGCCGGGGTGAACACTGAAGCTTTCTTT. Residues: CASSVIDAGVNTEAFF.

This rearrangement joins TRBV7-9 to TRBJ2-7; possibly TRBD1 or TRBD2 for D (5 bases each). Trimming removed 5 bases at V and 2 bases at J, with 10 bases between. The CDR3 has 13 residues. Germline CDR1 SEHNR, CDR2 FQNEAQ (reference sequence). CDR3 loop: CASSRDGPYEQYF. The CDR3 DNA sequence: TGTGCCAGCAGCCGGGACGGACCCTACGAGCAGTACTTC.

As regards this clonotype: A read error is possible here, since a much larger clone lies one base away. V is TRBV20-1 and J is TRBJ2-2; 10 bases fit TRBD2. The CDR3 runs to 14 residues. Germline V gene sequence: CDR1 DFQATT, CDR2 SNEGSKA (reference sequence). Here the CDR3 DNA reads TGCAGTGCCTCCCTGGGACTAGCGACCGGGGAGCCGTTTTTT. Residues: CSASLGLATGEPFF.

The genes are TRBV27 and TRBJ1-5, with D unclear. There are 13 residues in the CDR3. Germline values: CDR1 MNHEY, CDR2 SMNVEV (reference sequence). V was pared by 3 bases and J by 5 bases, with 8 bases between. In DNA, the CDR3 is TGTGCCAGCAGTTTTTTAGGCGATCAGCCCCAGCATTTT. Translation: CASSFLGDQPQHF.

The chain has TRBV5-1 and TRBJ1-2; D unresolved. CDR3 length: 16 residues. V was shortened by 0 bases and J by 6 bases, with 18 bases between the two germline ends. CDR1 and CDR2 from the germline V gene are SGHRS and YFSETQ. Here the CDR3 reads CASSLAGGVQADGYTF. The CDR3 DNA reads TGCGCCAGCAGCTTGGCCGGTGGGGTTCAGGCTGATGGCTACACCTTC.

Worth noting for this clonotype: A much larger clone lies a single base off, so this may be a read error. V and J are TRBV7-6 and TRBJ2-5, with D possibly TRBD2 on 5 matching bases. Germline assignment: CDR1 SGHVS and CDR2 FNYEAQ. The CDR3 totals 14 residues. V was cut by 5 bases and J by 4 bases, with 14 bases left in between. The CDR3 DNA is TGTGCCAGCAGCCCCGAGACTAATCTAGAGACCCAGTACTTC. Translating it yields CASSPETNLETQYF.

The chain couples TRBV27 to TRBJ2-7; no clear D. The CDR3 runs 13 residues. The ends were cut back, 8 bases at V and 4 bases at J, with 15 bases in the middle. CDR1 and CDR2 from the germline V gene are MNHEY and SMNVEV (reference sequence). CDR3 coding DNA: TGTGCCAGCCGCCGGATAGGTGGGTACGAGCAGTACTTC. Amino acids: CASRRIGGYEQYF.

At least ten counts were recorded for this clonotype. In DNA form, the CDR3 reads TGTGCCAGCAGTTACTCGCCGGCTAGCGGGGACGCAGATACGCAGTATTTT. Translation: CASSYSPASGDADTQYF. The V gene is TRBV6-2 or TRBV6-3, the J gene TRBJ2-3; 9 nucleotides align to TRBD2. CDR1 is MNHEY, CDR2 SVGEGT, per germline. J was trimmed by 4 bases and V by 0 bases; bases with no gene match: 8. This CDR3 is built from 17 residues.

A word on this clonotype: It may be a read error: a sequence one base away is much more abundant. It is likely a read error, because the conserved phenylalanine at the end of the CDR3 is missing. The chain joins TRBV20-1 to TRBJ1-1; the D is unclear. V dropped 0 bases and J dropped 4 bases, with 27 bases sitting between them. The germline gives CDR1 DFQATT, CDR2 SNEGSKA (reference sequence). The CDR3 runs 19 residues. The CDR3 nucleotides are TGCAGTGCTAGAGATGTAGGAAAGGGTGGGTTTGGAGTTTTCACTGAAGCTTTCTAT. It codes for CSARDVGKGGFGVFTEAFY.

A few counts support this clonotype. This rearrangement joins TRBV28 to TRBJ1-1; D is unresolved. Trimming took off 5 bases at V and 0 bases at J, with 13 bases between the two ends. Germline values: CDR1 MDHEN, CDR2 SYDVKM. This CDR3 spans 15 amino acids. The CDR3 DNA sequence: TGTGCCAGCAGTCCTCGTTTGGGATTGAACACTGAAGCTTTCTTT. Amino acid sequence: CASSPRLGLNTEAFF. The full variable domain, completed using reference TRBV28 and TRBJ1-1, is DVKVTQSSRYLVKRTGEKVFLECVQDMDHENMFWYRQDPGLGLRLIYFSYDVKMKEKGDIPEGYSVSREKKERFSLILESASTNQTSMYLCASSPRLGLNTEAFFGQGTRLTVV.

The chain combines TRBV4-1 with TRBJ2-1, with TRBD2 identical over 14 bases. CDR1 and CDR2 (germline): MGHRA, YSYEKL. The CDR3 loop spans 17 amino acids. V lost 1 base, J lost 10 bases, and 9 bases stayed unmatched. The CDR3 reads CASSQVVTSGGVWEQFF. CDR3 DNA sequence: TGCGCCAGCAGCCAAGTAGTGACTAGCGGGGGGGTTTGGGAGCAGTTCTTC.

The genes are TRBV9 and TRBJ2-2; D might be TRBD2 (6 bases). The germline V gene has CDR1 SGDLS and CDR2 YYNGEE. This CDR3 comprises 18 residues. V shed 2 bases and J shed 0 bases, with 17 bases lying between them. CDR3 bases: TGTGCCAGCAGCGTGGGCGGCGGGGATTTCGCGAACACCGGGGAGCTGTTTTTT. Translating it yields CASSVGGGDFANTGELFF.

At least ten counts were recorded for this clonotype. The chain carries TRBV2 and TRBJ2-7; D not resolved. V dropped 8 bases and J dropped 4 bases, with 15 bases sitting between them. CDR3 length: 13 residues. Looked up from germline, CDR1 is SNHLY and CDR2 is FYNNEI. For the CDR3, the DNA is TGTGCCAGCGCCCCGGGTACTACGTACGAGCAGTACTTC. It encodes CASAPGTTYEQYF.